This TCR beta chain was documented in a study of regulatory T cells in long-lasting Graves disease. The TCR beta library used iRepertoire HTBI primers with Arm-PCR amplification of CDR3. TCRdb redid the calling of the multiplex PCR reads with MiXCR, one entry per CDR3 protein. The data hold about 330,000 distinct CDR3 sequences, with around 15% observed a single time. This sample's time point: newly diagnosed GD, antithyroid drugs for less than 3 months. The TCR library was made from RNA extracted from PBMCs. Trimming at V came to 5 bases and at J to 6 bases, leaving 18 bases not matched to a gene. This CDR3 has 20 residues. The germline gives CDR1 SGHTA, CDR2 FQGNSA. This clonotype was counted many times. The same sample was also used in a study of T cells in Graves' hyperthyroidism and ophthalmopathy.

The sample was peripheral blood mononuclear cells (PBMCs), taken at new diagnosis, from a patient treated with antithyroid drugs. The receptor was isolated from a woman aged 18-29 years with Graves disease. The V and J genes are TRBV7-2 and TRBJ2-3, with 15 bases matching TRBD2. In DNA, the CDR3 is TGTGCCAGCAGCCCCTATCCTGGCTTAGGACTAGCGGGGGGGAGGGATACGCAGTATTTT. This codes for CASSPYPGLGLAGGRDTQYF.